This TCR beta chain originates from a study of blood T cell repertoires in COVID-19. Across the whole study: Acute-phase and convalescent COVID-19 samples originated in the United States, Italy and Spain.

In the study's own analysis: From reference gene primer amplification, estimates of nucleated cell counts were derived. This table comes from immunoSEQ multiplex PCR, and its TCRdb copy is limited to in-frame clones, with some not included. That table furnishes V, J and clone size, whereas the DNA furnished D and trimming. Among 350,000 or so clones listed, around 88% were seen once. This TCR came from a man aged 30-40 years with active or convalescent COVID-19. Sequenced input: peripheral blood.

This CDR3 reads CASSEGQGGRSPLHF. The CDR3 bases are TGTGCCAGCAGTGAAGGACAGGGGGGACGGTCACCCCTCCACTTT. The chain joins TRBV2 to TRBJ1-6, with 9 bases matching TRBD1. The CDR3 extends over 15 amino acids. After removal of 1 base from V and 10 bases from J, the junction contained 5 bases not matched to a gene. The germline V gene encodes CDR1 SNHLY and CDR2 FYNNEI.